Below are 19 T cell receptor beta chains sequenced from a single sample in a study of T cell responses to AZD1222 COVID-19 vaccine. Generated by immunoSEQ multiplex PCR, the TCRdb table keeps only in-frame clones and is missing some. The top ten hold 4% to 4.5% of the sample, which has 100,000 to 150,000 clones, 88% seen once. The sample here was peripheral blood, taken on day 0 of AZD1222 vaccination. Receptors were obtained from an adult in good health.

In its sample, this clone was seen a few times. CDR3 in amino acids: CASSLVGFSTDTQYF. In DNA, the CDR3 is TGTGCCAGCAGCTTGGTCGGCTTTAGCACAGATACGCAGTATTTT. The rearrangement joins TRBV5-6 to TRBJ2-3; D is undetermined. The germline V gene encodes CDR1 SGHDT and CDR2 YYEEEE. With 0 bases removed from V and 0 bases from J, the gap between germline ends came to 8 bases. This CDR3 has 15 residues.

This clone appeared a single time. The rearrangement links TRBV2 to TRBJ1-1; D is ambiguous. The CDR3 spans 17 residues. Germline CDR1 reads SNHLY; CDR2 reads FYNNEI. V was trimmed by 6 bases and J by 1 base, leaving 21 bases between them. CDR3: CASRIDGLPAPNTEAFF. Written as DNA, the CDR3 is TGTGCCAGCAGGATCGACGGCCTACCCGCCCCGAACACTGAAGCTTTCTTT.

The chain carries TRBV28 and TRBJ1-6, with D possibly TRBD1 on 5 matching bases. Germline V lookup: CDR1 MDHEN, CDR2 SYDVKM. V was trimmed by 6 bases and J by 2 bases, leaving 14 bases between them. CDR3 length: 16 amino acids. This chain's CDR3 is CASSRRGGPYNSPLHF. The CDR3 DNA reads TGTGCCAGCAGCCGTAGGGGTGGCCCCTATAATTCACCCCTCCACTTT. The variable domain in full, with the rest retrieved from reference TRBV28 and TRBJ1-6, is DVKVTQSSRYLVKRTGEKVFLECVQDMDHENMFWYRQDPGLGLRLIYFSYDVKMKEKGDIPEGYSVSREKKERFSLILESASTNQTSMYLCASSRRGGPYNSPLHFGNGTRLTVT.

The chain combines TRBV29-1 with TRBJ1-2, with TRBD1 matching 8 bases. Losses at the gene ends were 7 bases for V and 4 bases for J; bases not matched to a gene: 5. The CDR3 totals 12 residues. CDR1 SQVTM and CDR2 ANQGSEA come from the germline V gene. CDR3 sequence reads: CSGGDRPYGYTF. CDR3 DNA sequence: TGCAGCGGGGGGGACAGGCCCTATGGCTACACCTTC.

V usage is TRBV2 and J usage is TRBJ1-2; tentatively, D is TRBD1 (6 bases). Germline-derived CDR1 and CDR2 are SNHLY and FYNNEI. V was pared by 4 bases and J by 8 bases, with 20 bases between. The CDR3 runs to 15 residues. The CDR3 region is CASSASGGGIGGYTF. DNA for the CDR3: TGTGCCAGCAGTGCGAGCGGGGGCGGAATAGGCGGCTACACCTTC. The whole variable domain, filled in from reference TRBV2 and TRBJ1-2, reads EPEVTQTPSHQVTQMGQEVILRCVPISNHLYFYWYRQILGQKVEFLVSFYNNEISEKSEIFDDQFSVERPDGSNFTLKIRSTKLEDSAMYFCASSASGGGIGGYTFGSGTRLTVV.

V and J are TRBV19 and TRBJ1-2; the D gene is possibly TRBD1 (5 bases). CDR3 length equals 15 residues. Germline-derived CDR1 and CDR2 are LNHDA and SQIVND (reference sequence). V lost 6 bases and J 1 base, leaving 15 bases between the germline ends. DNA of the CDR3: TGTGCCAGTAGAAGGTCGGACACAGTTAACTATGGCTACACCTTC. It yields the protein CASRRSDTVNYGYTF.

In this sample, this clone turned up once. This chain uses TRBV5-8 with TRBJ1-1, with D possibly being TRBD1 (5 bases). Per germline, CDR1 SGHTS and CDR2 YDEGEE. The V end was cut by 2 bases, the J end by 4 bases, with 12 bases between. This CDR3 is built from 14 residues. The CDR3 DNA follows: TGTGCCAGCAGCTTTGGGGCTTGGGGCACTGAAGCTTTCTTT. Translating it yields CASSFGAWGTEAFF.

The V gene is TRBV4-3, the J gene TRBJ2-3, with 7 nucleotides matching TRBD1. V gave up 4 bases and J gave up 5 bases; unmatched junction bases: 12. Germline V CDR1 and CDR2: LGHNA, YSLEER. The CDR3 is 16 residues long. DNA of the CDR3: TGCGCCAGCAGCCCGACAGGGACAGACGCGGGAGATACGCAGTATTTT. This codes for CASSPTGTDAGDTQYF.

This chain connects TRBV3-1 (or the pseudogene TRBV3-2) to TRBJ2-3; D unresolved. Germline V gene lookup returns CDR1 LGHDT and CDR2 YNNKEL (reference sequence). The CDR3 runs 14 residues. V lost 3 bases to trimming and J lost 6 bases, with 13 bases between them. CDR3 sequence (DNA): TGTGCCAGCAGCCACTTTTCCGTCCGGGATACGCAGTATTTT. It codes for CASSHFSVRDTQYF.

The CDR3: CASRRSTDTQYF. The CDR3 DNA sequence: TGTGCCAGCAGGAGGAGCACAGATACGCAGTATTTT. The rearrangement joins TRBV5-4 to TRBJ2-3; no definite D call. The CDR3 sequence is 12 residues long. Germline CDR1 reads SGHNT; CDR2 reads YYREEE (reference sequence). The ends were cut back, 5 bases at V and 0 bases at J, with 4 bases in the middle.

This CDR3 reads CATSEGASVRTEAFF. DNA of the CDR3: TGTGCCACCAGTGAGGGGGCGTCGGTTAGAACTGAAGCTTTCTTT. V gene TRBV24-1 combines with J gene TRBJ1-1; a weak D match, TRBD1 (6 bases). Per germline, CDR1 KGHDR and CDR2 SFDVKD. Trimming left V 4 bases short and J 5 bases short, with 16 bases between. This CDR3 is 15 amino acids long.

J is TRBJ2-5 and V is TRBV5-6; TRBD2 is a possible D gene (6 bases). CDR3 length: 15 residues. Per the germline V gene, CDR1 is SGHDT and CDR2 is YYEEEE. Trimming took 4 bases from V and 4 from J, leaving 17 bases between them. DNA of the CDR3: TGTGCCAGCAGCCCGAGGGGAGGCTGGGCAGAGACCCAGTACTTC. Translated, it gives CASSPRGGWAETQYF.

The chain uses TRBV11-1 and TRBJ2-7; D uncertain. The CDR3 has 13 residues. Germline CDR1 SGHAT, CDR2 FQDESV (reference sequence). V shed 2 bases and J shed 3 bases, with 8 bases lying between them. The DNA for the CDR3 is TGTGCCAGCAGCTTATCGCCTGGCTACGAGCAGTACTTC. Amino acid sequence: CASSLSPGYEQYF.

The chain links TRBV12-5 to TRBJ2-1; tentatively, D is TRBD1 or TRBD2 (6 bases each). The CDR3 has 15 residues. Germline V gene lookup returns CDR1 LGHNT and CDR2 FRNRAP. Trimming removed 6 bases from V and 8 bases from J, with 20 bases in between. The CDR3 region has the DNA TGTGCTAGTGGCTCTACGGGGGCACTGCGGTATGAGCAGTTCTTC. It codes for CASGSTGALRYEQFF. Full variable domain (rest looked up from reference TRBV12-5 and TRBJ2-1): DARVTQTPRHKVTEMGQEVTMRCQPILGHNTVFWYRQTMMQGLELLAYFRNRAPLDDSGMPKDRFSAEMPDATLATLKIQPSEPRDSAVYFCASGSTGALRYEQFFGPGTRLTVL.

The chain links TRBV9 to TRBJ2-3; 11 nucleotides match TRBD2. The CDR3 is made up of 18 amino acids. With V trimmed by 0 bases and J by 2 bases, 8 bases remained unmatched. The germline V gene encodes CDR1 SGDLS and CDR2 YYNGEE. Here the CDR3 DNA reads TGTGCCAGCAGCGTAGCACTAGCGGGGGTGGTTTCCACAGATACGCAGTATTTT. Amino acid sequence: CASSVALAGVVSTDTQYF.

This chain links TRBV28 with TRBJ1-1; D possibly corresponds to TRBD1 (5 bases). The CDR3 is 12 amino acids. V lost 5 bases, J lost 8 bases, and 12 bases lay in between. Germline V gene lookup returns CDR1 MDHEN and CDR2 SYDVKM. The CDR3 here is CASSPPGQEAFF. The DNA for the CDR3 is TGTGCCAGCAGTCCCCCAGGACAAGAAGCTTTCTTT.

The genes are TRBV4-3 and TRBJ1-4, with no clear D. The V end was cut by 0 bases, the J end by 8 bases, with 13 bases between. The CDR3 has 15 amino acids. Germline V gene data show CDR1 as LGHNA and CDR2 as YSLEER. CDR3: CASSQDRRGSEKLFF. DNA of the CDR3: TGCGCCAGCAGCCAAGATCGTCGGGGTTCGGAAAAACTGTTTTTT.

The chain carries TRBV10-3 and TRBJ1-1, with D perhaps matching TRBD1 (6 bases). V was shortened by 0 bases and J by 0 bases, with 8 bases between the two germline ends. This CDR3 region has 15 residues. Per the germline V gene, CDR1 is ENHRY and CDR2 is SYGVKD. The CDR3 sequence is CAISESGTMNTEAFF. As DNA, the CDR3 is TGTGCCATCAGTGAGTCGGGGACAATGAACACTGAAGCTTTCTTT.

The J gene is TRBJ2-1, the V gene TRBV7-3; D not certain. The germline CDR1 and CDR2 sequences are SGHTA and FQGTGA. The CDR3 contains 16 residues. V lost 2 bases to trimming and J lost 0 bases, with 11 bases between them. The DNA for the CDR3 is TGTGCCAGCAGCTTAGGGGTTAGAAGCTCCTACAATGAGCAGTTCTTC. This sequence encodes CASSLGVRSSYNEQFF.